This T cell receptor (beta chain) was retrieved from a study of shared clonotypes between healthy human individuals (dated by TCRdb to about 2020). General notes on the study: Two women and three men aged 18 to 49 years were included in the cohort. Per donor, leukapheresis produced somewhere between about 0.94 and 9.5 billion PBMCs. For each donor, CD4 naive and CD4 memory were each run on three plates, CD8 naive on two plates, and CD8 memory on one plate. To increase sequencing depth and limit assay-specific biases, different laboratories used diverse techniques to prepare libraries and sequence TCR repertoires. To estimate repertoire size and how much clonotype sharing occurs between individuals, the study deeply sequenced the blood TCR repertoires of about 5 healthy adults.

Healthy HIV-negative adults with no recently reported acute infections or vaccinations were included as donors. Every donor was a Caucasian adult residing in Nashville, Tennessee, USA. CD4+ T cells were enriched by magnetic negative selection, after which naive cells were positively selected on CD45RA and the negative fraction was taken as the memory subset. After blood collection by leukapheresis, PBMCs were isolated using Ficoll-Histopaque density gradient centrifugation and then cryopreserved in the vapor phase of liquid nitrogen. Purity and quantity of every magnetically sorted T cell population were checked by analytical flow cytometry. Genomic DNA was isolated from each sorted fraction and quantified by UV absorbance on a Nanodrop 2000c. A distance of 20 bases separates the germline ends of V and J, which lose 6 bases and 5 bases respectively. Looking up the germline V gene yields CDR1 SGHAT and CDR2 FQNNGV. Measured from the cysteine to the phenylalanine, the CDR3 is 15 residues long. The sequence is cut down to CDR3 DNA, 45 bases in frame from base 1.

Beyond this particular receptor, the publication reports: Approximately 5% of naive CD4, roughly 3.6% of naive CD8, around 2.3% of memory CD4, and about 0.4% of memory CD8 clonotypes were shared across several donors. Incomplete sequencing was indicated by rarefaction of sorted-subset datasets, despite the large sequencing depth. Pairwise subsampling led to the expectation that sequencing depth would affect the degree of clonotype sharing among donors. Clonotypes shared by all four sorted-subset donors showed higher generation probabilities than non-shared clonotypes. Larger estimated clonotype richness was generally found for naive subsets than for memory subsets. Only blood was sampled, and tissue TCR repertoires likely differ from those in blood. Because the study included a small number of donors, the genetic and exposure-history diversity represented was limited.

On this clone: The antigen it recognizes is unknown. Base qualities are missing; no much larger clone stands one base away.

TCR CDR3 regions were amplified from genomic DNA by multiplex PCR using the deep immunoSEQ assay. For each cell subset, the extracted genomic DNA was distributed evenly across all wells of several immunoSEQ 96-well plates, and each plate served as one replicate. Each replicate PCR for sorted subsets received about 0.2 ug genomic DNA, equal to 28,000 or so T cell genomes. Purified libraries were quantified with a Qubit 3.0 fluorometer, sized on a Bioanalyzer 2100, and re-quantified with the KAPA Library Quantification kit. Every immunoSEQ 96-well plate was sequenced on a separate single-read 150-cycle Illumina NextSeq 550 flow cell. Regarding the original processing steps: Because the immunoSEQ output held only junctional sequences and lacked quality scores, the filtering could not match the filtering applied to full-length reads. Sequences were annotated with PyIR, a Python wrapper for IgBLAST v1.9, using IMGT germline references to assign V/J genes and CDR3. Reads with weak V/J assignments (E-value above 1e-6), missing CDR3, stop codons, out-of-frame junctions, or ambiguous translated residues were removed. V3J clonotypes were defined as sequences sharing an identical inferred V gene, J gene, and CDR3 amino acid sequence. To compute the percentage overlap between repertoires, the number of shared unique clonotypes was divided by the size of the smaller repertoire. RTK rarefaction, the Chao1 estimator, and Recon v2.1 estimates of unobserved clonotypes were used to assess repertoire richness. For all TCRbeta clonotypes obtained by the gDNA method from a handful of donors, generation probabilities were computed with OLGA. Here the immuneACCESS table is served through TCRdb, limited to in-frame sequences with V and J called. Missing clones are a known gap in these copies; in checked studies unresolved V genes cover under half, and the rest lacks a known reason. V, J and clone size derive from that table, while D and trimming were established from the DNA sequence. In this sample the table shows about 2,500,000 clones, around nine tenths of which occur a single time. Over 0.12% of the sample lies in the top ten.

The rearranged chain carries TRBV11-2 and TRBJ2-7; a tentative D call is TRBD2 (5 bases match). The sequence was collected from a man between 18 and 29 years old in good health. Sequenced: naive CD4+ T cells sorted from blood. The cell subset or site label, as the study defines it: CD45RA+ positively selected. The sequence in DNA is TGTGCCAGCAGACAACGGGATTTGCCTTTCCACGAGCAGTACTTC. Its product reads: CASRQRDLPFHEQYF.